The TCR beta chain under discussion was sequenced for a study of blood T cell repertoires in COVID-19. In the study overall: T cells, B-cell-depleted T cells, or PBMCs supplied cDNA or gDNA.

Trimming cost V 8 bases and J 4 bases; bases outside gene matches: 8. CDR1 is SQVTM and CDR2 is ANQGSEA in the germline V gene. The CDR3 spans 13 residues. Repertoires were generated with immunoSEQ multiplex PCR, while TCRdb's copy carries only in-frame clones and drops some. This sample yields 95,000 to 150,000 clones, of which more than 75% are seen a single time; 5% to 6% belongs to the top ten. The sample comprised peripheral blood. The TCR was taken from a human donor in a cohort sampled during active COVID-19. V is TRBV29-1 and J is TRBJ1-2; 9 positions agree with TRBD1. The CDR3 coding sequence is TGCAGCACCAACCCGGGACAGGGCTATGGCTACACCTTC. It translates to CSTNPGQGYGYTF.